These T cell receptor beta chains were read from a single sample in a study of cytomegalovirus exposure and HLA in healthy donors. Here immunoSEQ multiplex PCR was the method, and the copy in TCRdb shows in-frame clones only, minus some. Counted here are some 190,000 clones, about 83% occurring once; the ten biggest clones make up about 1.6%. The sequenced sample consisted of PBMCs. Receptors originate from a woman aged 18-35 years in good health and CMV-seronegative. Each CDR3 is given with its conserved first and last residue. Clone size, where shown, is once, few, many, or a class for clones that have expanded.

cdr3_aa cdr3_length v_call clone_size
CASRPHTGLAYEQYF 15 TRBV7-9 NA
CASSSRPRDRGEVF 14 TRBV7-8 once
CASGLVVGTSFYNEQFF 17 TRBV12-5 once
CAWGGVYEQYF 11 TRBV30 NA
CASSQDWDGGFSYNEQFF 18 TRBV4-2 NA
CASSYSGSNYGYTF 14 TRBV6-5 NA
CASSLASGAQETQYF 15 TRBV13 once
CASSYDGTPLGDEQFF 16 TRBV6-6 NA
CASNTRRNTEAFF 13 TRBV7-9 NA
CVSSGGGGNQPQHF 14 TRBV6-1 NA
CASSYRGNTEAFF 13 TRBV6-6 once